These T cell receptor beta chains were read from a single sample in a study. A single record per CDR3 protein comes from TCRdb applying MiXCR to the 5' RACE reads. The sample has some 60,000 distinct CDR3 sequences, 30% seen once; the top ten hold 2.3%. The material sequenced was tumor-infiltrating naive CD4+ T cells sorted from the breast tumor. These receptors were taken from a female donor with breast cancer. CDR3s leave out the opening cysteine and the closing phenylalanine or tryptophan. Not every row has a clone size; where given, it reads once, few, many or a size class.

>TRBJ2-7|many|TRBV4-1
ASSPGDMGFSYEQY
>TRBJ1-5|few|TRBV15
ATSRAGTGSNQPQH
>TRBJ2-1|-|TRBV7-9
ASSLSVGNYNEQF
>TRBJ2-1|-|TRBV6-5
ASTTPRGHLGNEQF
>TRBJ1-6|once|TRBV7-9
ASSSNSYNSPLH
>TRBJ2-1|-|TRBV7-3
ASSSGQTGGGEQF
>TRBJ2-7|-|TRBV6-5
ASSSPGLGPYEQY
>TRBJ2-7|-|TRBV7-2
ASSFSGGVSEQY
>TRBJ2-1|many|TRBV20-1
SPSGRLGEQF
>TRBJ2-5|-|TRBV7-8
ASSQQGAETQY
>TRBJ2-7|many|TRBV5-4
ASSLDVANYEQY
>TRBJ2-1|-|TRBV7-8
ASSTHRGLDNEQF
>TRBJ1-2|-|TRBV6-1
ASSGPLRTGSYT
>TRBJ2-5|-|TRBV28
ASSDATQY
>TRBJ2-5|-|TRBV12-3/TRBV12-4
ASSYNVGQETQY
>TRBJ2-1|few|TRBV7-6
ASSLEAGGFSNEQF
>TRBJ2-5|many|TRBV7-3
ASSLNGGGQETQY
>TRBJ2-5|many|TRBV6-1
ASSGLTQKETQY
>TRBJ1-1|-|TRBV6-6
ASSYIWDTEAL
>TRBJ2-3|many|TRBV7-9
ASLPPGAGESSDTQY
>TRBJ2-3|few|TRBV9
ASSAQDSDTQY
>TRBJ2-5|-|TRBV11-2
ASNQGKTQY
>TRBJ2-2|many|TRBV20-1
SAYTWTGELF
>TRBJ2-1|-|TRBV7-9
ASLALAGYNEQF
>TRBJ2-5|-|TRBV6-6
ASSPGGDSLGETQY
>TRBJ1-1|few|TRBV12-3/TRBV12-4
ASSFFVWTENTEAF
>TRBJ1-1|many|TRBV24-1
ATSDFGGQEAF
>TRBJ2-7|few|TRBV7-2
ASSLQGAVIYEQY
>TRBJ2-7|-|TRBV28
ASSPPSVRTSVLSYEQY
>TRBJ1-2|few|TRBV30
AWSEQGSDGYT
>TRBJ2-1|-|TRBV21-1
ASSKVSTSGRRREQF
>TRBJ1-1|-|TRBV5-1
ASSLGTGGAMATEAF
>TRBJ1-6|-|TRBV4-3
ASSQDRGQGFRSSPLH
>TRBJ1-1|few|TRBV7-2
ASSLRSGAEAF
>TRBJ2-3|few|TRBV6-2/TRBV6-3
ASPLLLGLAENTDTQY
>TRBJ1-2|-|TRBV2
ASSPDRPSFWGGYT
>TRBJ1-2|-|TRBV30
AWSVAVHYGYT
>TRBJ2-5|few|TRBV12-3/TRBV12-4
ASSLDSGGVETQY
>TRBJ2-7|few|TRBV5-6
ASSPSTGTRETYEQY
>TRBJ1-2|-|TRBV25-1
ASSDGPDGYT
>TRBJ1-2|-|TRBV15
ATSRGTQVNGYT
>TRBJ1-1|few|TRBV29-1
SVPLTGMNTEAF
>TRBJ1-1|-|TRBV15
ATSRDTASNTEAF
>TRBJ2-4|few|TRBV20-1
SASSFGTEVGNIQY
>TRBJ2-7|-|TRBV20-1
SARGGLAGEEQY
>TRBJ2-1|-|TRBV4-1
ASSFHSGGSLNEQF
>TRBJ2-7|-|TRBV20-1
SASRRAGGPYEQY
>TRBJ2-3|-|TRBV7-3
ASSFQGLPTDTQY
>TRBJ2-5|many|TRBV7-2
ASRRQAGGQETQY
>TRBJ2-7|few|TRBV20-1
SARRGGSSYEQY
>TRBJ1-1|few|TRBV20-1
SARIQGTEAF
>TRBJ1-1|-|TRBV7-2
ASSLRAGTEAF
>TRBJ2-3|-|TRBV7-8
ASSPAGNSDTQY
>TRBJ1-2|many|TRBV20-1
SVGTDYGYT
>TRBJ2-7|many|TRBV6-5
ASTIAGTGAYEQY
>TRBJ2-1|many|TRBV30
AWAGTDSYNEQF
>TRBJ2-2|many|TRBV30
AWSVRAGVGTGELF
>TRBJ2-3|many|TRBV12-3/TRBV12-4
ASSLGAGGADTQY
>TRBJ2-7|-|TRBV29-1
SVTREYRGGEQY
>TRBJ2-5|many|TRBV5-6
ASSTLAGGRETQY